The 20 T cell receptor beta chains presented below share a single source sample, sequenced in a study of blood T cell repertoires in COVID-19. Sequenced by immunoSEQ multiplex PCR; TCRdb stores in-frame clones only, minus some. The sample contains more than 350,000 clones, around 87% of which appear only once. Sequenced sample: peripheral blood. These receptors all come from a woman in her twenties or thirties with COVID-19, enrolled during active disease.

The rearrangement joins TRBV30 to TRBJ1-3; D is uncertain. Per germline, CDR1 GTSNPN and CDR2 SVGIG (reference sequence). The CDR3 is 13 residues long. V lost 5 bases, J lost 8 bases, and 16 bases lay in between. In DNA, the CDR3 is TGTGCCTGGGCCCCGGGAGGGAAGGACACCATATATTTT. Translating gives CAWAPGGKDTIYF.

CDR3 DNA: TGTGCCAGCAGCCAACGGACTCCGGGAAATGAAAAACTGTTTTTT. This codes for CASSQRTPGNEKLFF. J is TRBJ1-4 and V is TRBV3-1 (or the pseudogene TRBV3-2); D call uncertain. CDR3 size: 15 residues. Trimming removed 2 bases at V and 5 bases at J, with 12 bases between. Germline lookup yields CDR1 LGHDT and CDR2 YNNKEL (reference sequence).

The V gene is TRBV6-2 or TRBV6-3, the J gene TRBJ1-1, with 8 positions matching TRBD1. J was trimmed by 6 bases and V by 2 bases; bases with no gene match: 5. There are 14 residues in the CDR3. CDR1 and CDR2 (germline): MNHEY, SVGEGT. CDR3 DNA: TGTGCCAGCAGTTACAGACAGGGGAGCGCTGAAGCTTTCTTT. Its protein product is CASSYRQGSAEAFF.

The count of this clone is one. The gene calls are TRBV11-2 and TRBJ2-2; 9 bases line up with TRBD2. Per the germline V gene, CDR1 is SGHAT and CDR2 is FQNNGV. J lost 5 bases, V lost 5 bases, and 12 bases had no gene match. CDR3 length: 17 residues. The CDR3 DNA sequence: TGTGCCAGCAGCCCGCCGTATGGGCTAGCGGGAACCGGGGAGCTGTTTTTT. It codes for CASSPPYGLAGTGELFF. Full variable domain (remainder filled in from reference TRBV11-2 and TRBJ2-2): EAGVAQSPRYKIIEKRQSVAFWCNPISGHATLYWYQQILGQGPKLLIQFQNNGVVDDSQLPKDRFSAERLKGVDSTLKIQPAKLEDSAVYLCASSPPYGLAGTGELFFGEGSRLTVL.

The gene calls are TRBV19 and TRBJ1-2; 10 bases map to TRBD1. J was trimmed by 4 bases and V by 8 bases; bases with no gene match: 10. CDR1 and CDR2 from the germline V gene are LNHDA and SQIVND (reference sequence). There are 15 residues in the CDR3. The DNA of the CDR3 is TGTGCCAGTTCCTTGGGGGACAGGGGACTCTATGGCTACACCTTC. Residues: CASSLGDRGLYGYTF.

The chain has TRBV10-3 and TRBJ1-2; tentatively, D is TRBD1 (5 bases). The length of the CDR3 is 14 residues. The germline V and J ends were trimmed by 7 bases and 2 bases, with 14 bases remaining between them. Germline CDR1 reads ENHRY; CDR2 reads SYGVKD. The CDR3, as DNA: TGTGCCATCACCCCGGGACTGAACAACTATGGCTACACCTTC. This translates into CAITPGLNNYGYTF.

The chain links TRBV28 to TRBJ2-7; 7 bases line up with TRBD1. Germline lookup yields CDR1 MDHEN and CDR2 SYDVKM. This CDR3 is 14 amino acids long. V gave up 7 bases and J gave up 4 bases; unmatched junction bases: 10. The CDR3 region is CASTQGRGWYEQYF. The CDR3 nucleotides read TGTGCCAGCACCCAGGGCAGGGGGTGGTACGAGCAGTACTTC.

The chain uses TRBV28 and TRBJ2-1, with D maybe TRBD2 (6 bases). Germline assignment: CDR1 MDHEN and CDR2 SYDVKM. This CDR3 is 15 amino acids long. Trimming cost V 8 bases and J 3 bases, with 17 bases left between them. The CDR3 DNA is TGTGCCAGCTGCGAAGGGCTAGCGTACTACAATGAGCAGTTCTTC. Amino acids: CASCEGLAYYNEQFF. The full variable domain, rest sourced from reference TRBV28 and TRBJ2-1, is DVKVTQSSRYLVKRTGEKVFLECVQDMDHENMFWYRQDPGLGLRLIYFSYDVKMKEKGDIPEGYSVSREKKERFSLILESASTNQTSMYLCASCEGLAYYNEQFFGPGTRLTVL.

The chain combines TRBV28 with TRBJ2-1; TRBD1 aligns across 10 bases. CDR1 and CDR2 (germline): MDHEN, SYDVKM. J was trimmed by 2 bases and V by 6 bases; bases with no gene match: 7. CDR3 length: 16 residues. CDR3 sequence (DNA): TGTGCCAGCAGGTTAACCGGGACAGGGGCCTACAATGAGCAGTTCTTC. Protein product: CASRLTGTGAYNEQFF.

The rearrangement joins TRBV10-2 to TRBJ2-5; D is perhaps TRBD2 (6 bases). The germline CDR1 and CDR2 sequences are WSHSY and SAAADI. The CDR3 contains 17 residues. Trimming removed 3 bases at V and 2 bases at J, with 19 bases between. The CDR3 DNA sequence: TGCGCCAGCAGTGATTCCATGGGAGGAGGGAGGCAAGAGACCCAGTACTTC. The encoded protein is CASSDSMGGGRQETQYF.

The V gene is TRBV13, the J gene TRBJ1-1; no definite D call. The CDR3 runs to 14 residues. CDR1 PRHDT and CDR2 FYEKMQ come from the germline V gene (reference sequence). V lost 2 bases, J lost 10 bases, and 17 bases lay in between. CDR3 protein: CASSLPSGRSGAFF. CDR3 nucleotide sequence: TGTGCCAGCAGCTTACCCTCCGGCCGCTCGGGAGCTTTCTTT. Looking up the rest from reference TRBV13 and TRBJ1-1 gives the full variable domain: AAGVIQSPRHLIKEKRETATLKCYPIPRHDTVYWYQQGPGQDPQFLISFYEKMQSDKGSIPDRFSAQQFSDYHSELNMSSLELGDSALYFCASSLPSGRSGAFFGQGTRLTVV.

This clone came up once. The chain uses TRBV6-6 and TRBJ1-1; 8 nucleotides line up with TRBD1. CDR3 length: 14 residues. V lost 4 bases, J lost 3 bases, and 4 bases stayed unmatched. Germline assignment: CDR1 MNHNY and CDR2 SVGAGI (reference sequence). CDR3 region: CASSSVDRDTEAFF. CDR3 nucleotide sequence: TGTGCCAGCAGTTCCGTGGACAGGGACACTGAAGCTTTCTTT.

As concerns this clone: The sample has other DNA sequences that encode this CDR3 too. V is TRBV6-6 and J is TRBJ1-5; D is unclear. From germline, CDR1 is MNHNY and CDR2 SVGAGI (reference sequence). The CDR3 runs 13 residues. V gave up 0 bases and J gave up 5 bases, with 5 bases separating them. Written as DNA, the CDR3 is TGTGCCAGCAGTTACTCTACGGATCAGCCCCAGCATTTT. It specifies CASSYSTDQPQHF.

The rearrangement uses TRBV19 and TRBJ2-6; 8 nucleotides match TRBD1. The CDR3 totals 16 residues. V gave up 7 bases and J gave up 0 bases; unmatched junction bases: 5. CDR1 and CDR2 from the germline V gene are LNHDA and SQIVND (reference sequence). The CDR3 sequence is CASTNRGSSGANVLTF. The CDR3 region has the DNA TGTGCCAGTACGAACAGGGGGTCCTCTGGGGCCAACGTCCTGACTTTC.

This chain uses TRBV5-1 with TRBJ2-7; 10 bases map to TRBD2. V dropped 4 bases and J dropped 2; count of bases not matched to a gene: 3. The CDR3 runs 14 residues. Germline V gene lookup returns CDR1 SGHRS and CDR2 YFSETQ. The CDR3 bases are TGCGCCAGCAGCGAACTAGCGGGACCCTACGAGCAGTACTTC. It translates to CASSELAGPYEQYF.

The chain combines TRBV5-1 with TRBJ2-1, with 9 bases fitting TRBD2. CDR3 size: 14 residues. J lost 2 bases, V lost 5 bases, and 2 bases had no gene match. Germline lookup yields CDR1 SGHRS and CDR2 YFSETQ. Written as DNA, the CDR3 is TGCGCCAGCAGTGGCGGGAGGGCCTACAATGAGCAGTTCTTC. This codes for CASSGGRAYNEQFF.

The chain is built from TRBV6-5 and TRBJ2-7; TRBD2 aligns across 10 bases. Germline CDR1 reads MNHEY; CDR2 reads SVGAGI. The CDR3 covers 15 residues. V lost 8 bases and J lost 1; bases outside the gene matches: 8. CDR3 amino acids: CASLARTSGSYEQYF. The CDR3 DNA is TGTGCCAGCCTGGCGAGGACTAGCGGTTCCTACGAGCAGTACTTC.

This clone showed up many times. The V and J genes are TRBV7-8 and TRBJ2-7; 9 positions match TRBD1. The germline CDR1 and CDR2 sequences are SGHVS and FQNEAQ. J lost 3 bases, V lost 5 bases, and 8 bases had no gene match. CDR3 length: 15 amino acids. CDR3 sequence (DNA): TGTGCCAGCAGCGTTACCCCGGACAGGGGCTACGAGCAGTACTTC. This sequence encodes CASSVTPDRGYEQYF.

The chain links TRBV5-8 to TRBJ2-1, with 10 bases lining up with TRBD1. The CDR3 sequence is 14 residues long. Germline V gives CDR1 SGHTS, CDR2 YDEGEE. Unmatched junction bases numbered 7, after V lost 6 bases and J lost 7 bases. CDR3 protein: CASNPGQGRNEQFF. CDR3 nucleotide sequence: TGTGCCAGCAACCCGGGACAGGGGAGGAATGAGCAGTTCTTC.

CDR3 loop: CASTDRERPVDYGYTF. DNA of the CDR3: TGTGCCAGCACCGACAGGGAACGCCCCGTGGACTATGGCTACACCTTC. The rearrangement links TRBV2 to TRBJ1-2, with 7 bases lining up with TRBD1. From germline, CDR1 is SNHLY and CDR2 FYNNEI. CDR3 length equals 16 residues. Trimming took 7 bases from V and 3 from J; bases not matched to a gene: 14.